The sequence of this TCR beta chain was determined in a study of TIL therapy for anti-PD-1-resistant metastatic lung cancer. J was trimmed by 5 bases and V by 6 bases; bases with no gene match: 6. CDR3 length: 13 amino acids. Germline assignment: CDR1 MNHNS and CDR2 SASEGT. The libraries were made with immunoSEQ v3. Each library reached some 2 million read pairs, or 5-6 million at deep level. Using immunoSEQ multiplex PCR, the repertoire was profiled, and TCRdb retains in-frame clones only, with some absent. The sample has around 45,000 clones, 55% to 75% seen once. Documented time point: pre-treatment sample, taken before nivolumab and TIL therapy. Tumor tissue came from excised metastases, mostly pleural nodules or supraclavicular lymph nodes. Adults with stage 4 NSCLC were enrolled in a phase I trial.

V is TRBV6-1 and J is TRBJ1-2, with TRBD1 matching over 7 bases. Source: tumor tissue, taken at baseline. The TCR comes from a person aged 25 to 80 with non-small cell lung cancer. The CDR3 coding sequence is TGTGCCAGCAGGGCACAGACAGGGTATGGCTACACCTTC. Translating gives CASRAQTGYGYTF.